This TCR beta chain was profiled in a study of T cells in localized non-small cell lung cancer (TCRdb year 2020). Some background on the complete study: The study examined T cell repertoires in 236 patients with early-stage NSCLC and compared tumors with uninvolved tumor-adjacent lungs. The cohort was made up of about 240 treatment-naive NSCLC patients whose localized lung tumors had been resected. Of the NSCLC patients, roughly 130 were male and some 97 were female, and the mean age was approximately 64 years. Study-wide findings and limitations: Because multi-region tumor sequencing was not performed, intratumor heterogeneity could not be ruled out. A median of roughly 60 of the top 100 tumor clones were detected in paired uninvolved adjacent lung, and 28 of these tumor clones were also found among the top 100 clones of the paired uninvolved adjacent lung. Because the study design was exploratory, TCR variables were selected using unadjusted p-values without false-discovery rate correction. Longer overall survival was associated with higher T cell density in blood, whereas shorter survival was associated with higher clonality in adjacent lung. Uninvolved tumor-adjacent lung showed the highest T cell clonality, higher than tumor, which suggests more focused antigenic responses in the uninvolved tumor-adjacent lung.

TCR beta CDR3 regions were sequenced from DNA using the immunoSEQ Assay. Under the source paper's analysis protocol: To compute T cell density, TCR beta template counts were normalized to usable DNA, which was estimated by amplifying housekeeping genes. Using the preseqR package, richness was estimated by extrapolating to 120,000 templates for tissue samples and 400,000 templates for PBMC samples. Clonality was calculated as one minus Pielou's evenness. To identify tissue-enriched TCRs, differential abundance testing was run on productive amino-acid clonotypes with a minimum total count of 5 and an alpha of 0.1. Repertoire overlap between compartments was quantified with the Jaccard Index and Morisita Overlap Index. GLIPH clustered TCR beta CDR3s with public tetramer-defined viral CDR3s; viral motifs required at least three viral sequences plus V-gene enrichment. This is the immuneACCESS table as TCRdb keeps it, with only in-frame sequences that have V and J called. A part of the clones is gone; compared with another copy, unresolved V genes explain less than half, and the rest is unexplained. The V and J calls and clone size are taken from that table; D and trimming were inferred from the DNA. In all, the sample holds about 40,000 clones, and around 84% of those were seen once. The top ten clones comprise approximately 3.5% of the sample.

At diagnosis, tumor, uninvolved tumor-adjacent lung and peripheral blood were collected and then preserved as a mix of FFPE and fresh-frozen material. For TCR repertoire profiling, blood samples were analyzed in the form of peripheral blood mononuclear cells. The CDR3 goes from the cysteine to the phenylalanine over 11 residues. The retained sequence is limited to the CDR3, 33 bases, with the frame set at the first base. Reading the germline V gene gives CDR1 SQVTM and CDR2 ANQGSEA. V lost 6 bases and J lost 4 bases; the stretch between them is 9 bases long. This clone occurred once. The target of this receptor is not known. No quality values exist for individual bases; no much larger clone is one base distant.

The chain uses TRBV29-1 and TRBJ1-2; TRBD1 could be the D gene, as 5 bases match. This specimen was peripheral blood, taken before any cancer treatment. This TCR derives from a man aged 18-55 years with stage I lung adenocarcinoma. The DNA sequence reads TGCAGCGTAGCCGGGGCCTATGGCTACACCTTC. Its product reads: CSVAGAYGYTF.